The 12 T cell receptor beta chains presented below share a single source sample, sequenced in a study of shared clonotypes between healthy human individuals. The protocol was immunoSEQ multiplex PCR, while the TCRdb copy is restricted to in-frame clones and leaves out a portion. There are about 1 million clones in the sample; around 75% occur only once, and roughly 1.5% lies in the top ten. The sample was memory CD4+ T cells sorted from blood. Regarding subset: CD45RA-negative fraction. These receptors originate from a man younger than 35 in good health.

The chain links TRBV9 to TRBJ2-3; 12 nucleotides agree with TRBD2. V was pared by 0 bases and J by 4 bases, with 12 bases of the junction left unmatched. In germline, CDR1 is SGDLS, CDR2 YYNGEE. The CDR3 covers 19 residues. The CDR3 here is CASSVGPGLAGLRSDTQYF. The DNA for the CDR3 is TGTGCCAGCAGCGTAGGCCCGGGACTAGCGGGTCTTAGGTCAGATACGCAGTATTTT.

J is TRBJ2-3 and V is TRBV4-3; 7 nucleotides agree with TRBD2. Germline assignment: CDR1 LGHNA and CDR2 YSLEER. V shed 1 base and J 2 bases; nucleotides not matched to a gene: 6. The CDR3 totals 16 residues. The CDR3 reads CASSQGIAGPTDTQYF. The CDR3 region has the DNA TGCGCCAGCAGCCAAGGTATAGCGGGTCCCACAGATACGCAGTATTTT.

CDR3 sequence reads: CAISELTGDYGYTF. The CDR3 coding sequence is TGTGCCATCAGTGAGTTGACAGGAGACTATGGCTACACCTTC. V and J are TRBV10-3 and TRBJ1-2, with D maybe TRBD1 (6 bases). CDR1 and CDR2 from the germline V gene are ENHRY and SYGVKD. Trimming stripped 1 base from V and 3 bases from J, with 9 bases between. This CDR3 has 14 amino acids.

The gene calls are TRBV7-2 and TRBJ2-1; 10 nucleotides align to TRBD2. The junction had 7 bases not matched to a gene; V was cut back by 1 base and J by 7 bases. Germline CDR1 and CDR2: SGHTA and FQGNSA. This CDR3 comprises 16 residues. CDR3: CASSLGSGRALNEQFF. The CDR3 DNA follows: TGTGCCAGCAGCTTAGGGAGCGGGAGGGCCCTTAATGAGCAGTTCTTC.

The rearrangement joins TRBV18 to TRBJ2-7; a weak D match, TRBD2 (5 bases). The CDR3 runs to 14 residues. The germline gives CDR1 KGHSH, CDR2 LQKENI. V lost 3 bases and J 1 base, leaving 10 bases between the germline ends. The DNA for the CDR3 is TGTGCCAGCTCACCGGGAGTCCCGTCCTACGAGCAGTACTTC. Its translation: CASSPGVPSYEQYF.

V gene TRBV5-1 combines with J gene TRBJ2-5; the D is unclear. V lost 0 bases, J lost 3 bases, and 12 bases lay in between. Germline CDR1 SGHRS, CDR2 YFSETQ. The CDR3 consists of 15 residues. DNA of the CDR3: TGCGCCAGCAGCTTGGCCTTTAGACCTGAAGAGACCCAGTACTTC. Translation: CASSLAFRPEETQYF. Filled out from reference TRBV5-1 and TRBJ2-5, the complete variable domain reads KAGVTQTPRYLIKTRGQQVTLSCSPISGHRSVSWYQQTPGQGLQFLFEYFSETQRNKGNFPGRFSGRQFSNSRSEMNVSTLELGDSALYLCASSLAFRPEETQYFGPGTRLLVL.

The chain has TRBV6-5 and TRBJ2-2, with no clear D. Germline-derived CDR1 and CDR2 are MNHEY and SVGAGI. The CDR3 runs 15 residues. The V gene lost 5 bases and the J gene lost 1 base, with 11 bases spanning the gap. The CDR3 spells CASSRDPRNTGELFF. The CDR3 DNA reads as TGTGCCAGCAGTAGAGACCCGAGGAACACCGGGGAGCTGTTTTTT.

This clone turned up a few times. This chain links TRBV6-5 with TRBJ1-3, with D hard to call. Trimming cost V 5 bases and J 2 bases, with 4 bases left between them. Germline loops: CDR1 MNHEY, CDR2 SVGAGI. The CDR3 is 12 residues long. This CDR3 is CASSNTGNTIYF. The CDR3 DNA sequence: TGTGCCAGCAGTAACACTGGAAACACCATATATTTT.

This chain connects TRBV5-1 to TRBJ2-7, with D possibly matching TRBD1 (5 bases). Between the trimmed V and J ends, which lost 3 bases and 5 bases, there was a span of 9 bases. The CDR3 has 12 residues. Germline V CDR1 and CDR2: SGHRS, YFSETQ. CDR3 coding DNA: TGCGCCAGCAGCTCTTCAGGGAACGAGCAGTACTTC. Protein sequence: CASSSSGNEQYF.

The CDR3 region has the DNA TGTGCCAGCAGCTTAGAGAGAGGGGAAGGAGGATCGATTGCTTTCTTT. It translates to CASSLERGEGGSIAFF. The V call is TRBV7-2, the J call TRBJ1-1; D perhaps matches TRBD1 (5 bases). This CDR3 is built from 16 residues. Deletions cut 1 base from V and 11 bases from J, with 23 bases between. Germline V lookup: CDR1 SGHTA, CDR2 FQGNSA. Looking up the rest from reference TRBV7-2 and TRBJ1-1 gives the full variable domain: GAGVSQSPSNKVTEKGKDVELRCDPISGHTALYWYRQSLGQGLEFLIYFQGNSAPDKSGLPSDRFSAERTGGSVSTLTIQRTQQEDSAVYLCASSLERGEGGSIAFFGQGTRLTVV.

V gene TRBV28 combines with J gene TRBJ1-5, with 7 bases fitting TRBD1. This CDR3 has 17 residues. The germline V gene encodes CDR1 MDHEN and CDR2 SYDVKM. V gave up 3 bases and J gave up 0 bases; unmatched junction bases: 8. Written as DNA, the CDR3 is TGTGCCAGCAGTTTCGCCCTGACAGGGAATAGCAATCAGCCCCAGCATTTT. Translating it yields CASSFALTGNSNQPQHF.

This chain uses TRBV5-1 with TRBJ2-3, with D possibly being TRBD2 (6 bases). In germline, CDR1 is SGHRS, CDR2 YFSETQ. This CDR3 is built from 17 residues. V shed 0 bases and J shed 3 bases, with 17 bases lying between them. The CDR3 nucleotides read TGCGCCAGCAGCTTGGGGACTAAAGACTCGGGTACAGATACGCAGTATTTT. This codes for CASSLGTKDSGTDTQYF.